This entry lists 25 T cell receptor beta chains sequenced from one sample in a study of cytomegalovirus exposure and HLA in healthy donors. Researchers ran the PCR with 60 Vbeta and 13 Jbeta primers. Clones were sequenced by immunoSEQ multiplex PCR, and TCRdb holds only the in-frame ones, with some missing. This table holds approximately 120,000 clones, 80% found once. The sequencing input was PBMCs. The receptors stem from a man aged 25-45 years in good health and CMV-seropositive.

The chain couples TRBV6-4 to TRBJ2-1, with TRBD2 as a possible D gene (6 bases). V shed 2 bases and J shed 6 bases, with 17 bases lying between them. The germline CDR1 and CDR2 sequences are MRHNA and SNTAGT. CDR3 length: 16 residues. The CDR3 DNA follows: TGTGCCAGCAGTGACATGGGGGGTTGGTTACTCAATGAGCAGTTCTTC. Translation gives CASSDMGGWLLNEQFF.

This clone is a singleton in its sample. The chain carries TRBV9 and TRBJ2-3; 7 positions match TRBD2. CDR3 size: 15 residues. V lost 9 bases, J lost 2 bases, and 12 bases stayed unmatched. Germline V gives CDR1 SGDLS, CDR2 YYNGEE. The CDR3 sequence is CATTRSGETTDTQYF. In DNA, the CDR3 is TGTGCCACGACTCGGAGCGGGGAGACCACAGATACGCAGTATTTT.

This clone was detected only once. The chain uses TRBV2 and TRBJ2-3; 9 positions match TRBD1. Germline V gives CDR1 SNHLY, CDR2 FYNNEI. V dropped 6 bases and J dropped 4; count of bases not matched to a gene: 8. The CDR3 covers 15 residues. CDR3 bases: TGTGCCAGCAGGGGGGACAGGGCGTTCGCAGATACGCAGTATTTT. Protein: CASRGDRAFADTQYF. Looking up the rest from reference TRBV2 and TRBJ2-3 gives the full variable domain: EPEVTQTPSHQVTQMGQEVILRCVPISNHLYFYWYRQILGQKVEFLVSFYNNEISEKSEIFDDQFSVERPDGSNFTLKIRSTKLEDSAMYFCASRGDRAFADTQYFGPGTRLTVL.

This clone occurred a few times. The chain carries TRBV6-1 and TRBJ1-4; D is undetermined. The CDR3 totals 12 residues. Germline CDR1 MNHNS, CDR2 SASEGT. V gave up 2 bases and J gave up 8 bases, with 6 bases separating them. CDR3 sequence: CASSESLEKLFF. CDR3 bases: TGTGCCAGCAGTGAATCACTCGAAAAACTGTTTTTT.

This sequence joins TRBV27 and TRBJ1-2, with a weak D call TRBD1 (5 bases). Germline V gene sequence: CDR1 MNHEY, CDR2 SMNVEV (reference sequence). With 7 bases removed from V and 5 bases from J, the gap between germline ends came to 17 bases. This CDR3 has 14 residues. The CDR3 reads CASKGSGGWYGYTF. The DNA for the CDR3 is TGTGCCAGCAAGGGTAGCGGGGGGTGGTATGGCTACACCTTC.

The chain is built from TRBV7-9 and TRBJ1-3; D gene ambiguous. Germline values: CDR1 SEHNR, CDR2 FQNEAQ (reference sequence). Trimming left V 4 bases short and J 0 bases short, with 19 bases between. CDR3 size: 18 residues. This CDR3 reads CASSSADKALSSGNTIYF. CDR3 DNA: TGTGCCAGCAGCTCGGCTGACAAGGCCTTAAGCTCTGGAAACACCATATATTTT.

The chain employs TRBV4-1 and TRBJ1-2; TRBD1 aligns across 10 bases. Germline V CDR1 and CDR2: MGHRA, YSYEKL. With 3 bases clipped from V and 7 bases from J, the junction kept 8 bases outside the gene matches. This CDR3 has 15 residues. The CDR3 sequence is CASSQVGQGRGGYTF. For the CDR3, the DNA is TGCGCCAGCAGCCAGGTGGGACAGGGGAGGGGTGGCTACACCTTC.

The genes are TRBV27 and TRBJ2-5, with a possible D match to TRBD2 (5 bases). CDR1 and CDR2 (germline): MNHEY, SMNVEV (reference sequence). Trimming took off 5 bases at V and 0 bases at J, with 13 bases between the two ends. The CDR3 is 15 amino acids. The CDR3 sequence is CASSPWPRDQETQYF. The CDR3 region has the DNA TGTGCCAGCAGTCCCTGGCCGAGGGACCAAGAGACCCAGTACTTC.

The rearrangement joins TRBV2 to TRBJ1-4; TRBD1 might be the D (6 bases). The CDR3 totals 15 residues. Trimming stripped 2 bases from V and 6 bases from J, with 13 bases between. CDR1 and CDR2 from the germline V gene are SNHLY and FYNNEI. CDR3 loop: CASSERGSVHEKLFF. The CDR3 nucleotides are TGTGCCAGCAGTGAAAGGGGGAGCGTTCATGAAAAACTGTTTTTT.

CDR3 amino acids: CASSPPWGVHGELFF. CDR3 nucleotides: TGCGCCAGCAGCCCCCCTTGGGGGGTGCACGGGGAGCTGTTTTTT. This chain connects TRBV4-1 to TRBJ2-2, with TRBD2 as a possible D gene (6 bases). The germline CDR1 and CDR2 sequences are MGHRA and YSYEKL. Between the trimmed V and J ends, which lost 4 bases and 7 bases, there was a span of 16 bases. CDR3 length: 15 residues.

This clone was recorded many times. The chain links TRBV2 to TRBJ1-5; D perhaps matches TRBD1 (6 bases). Germline V CDR1 and CDR2: SNHLY, FYNNEI. This CDR3 contains 14 residues. Trimming left V 6 bases short and J 4 bases short, with 13 bases between. The CDR3 reads CASRTGQINQPQHF. CDR3 in DNA: TGTGCCAGCAGAACCGGACAGATTAATCAGCCCCAGCATTTT.

The chain joins TRBV18 to TRBJ2-5; TRBD1 is a possible D gene (5 bases). Germline V gene lookup returns CDR1 KGHSH and CDR2 LQKENI. Trimming cost V 3 bases and J 2 bases, with 13 bases left between them. CDR3 size: 15 residues. As DNA, the CDR3 is TGTGCCAGCTCACCTTCCGACAGTTTTCAAGAGACCCAGTACTTC. This translates into CASSPSDSFQETQYF.

This clone has just one count. V is TRBV30 and J is TRBJ2-5, with 14 nucleotides matching TRBD2. The V segment lost 7 bases and the J segment 5 bases; nucleotides outside the gene matches: 6. This CDR3 spans 14 amino acids. Germline V gives CDR1 GTSNPN, CDR2 SVGIG (reference sequence). The CDR3 loop is CASRTSGGRETQYF. Written as DNA, the CDR3 is TGTGCCTCCAGGACTAGCGGGGGGCGGGAGACCCAGTACTTC.

With respect to this clone: One end of the junction varies from germline; a read error may be responsible. The chain has TRBV5-1 and TRBJ2-1; 7 bases align to TRBD2. Germline loops: CDR1 SGHRS, CDR2 YFSETQ. The CDR3 loop spans 13 amino acids. The CDR3 DNA reads as TGCGCCAGCAGCTTGGCTCCTAGCGGTGAGGAGTTCTTC. Translating gives CASSLAPSGEEFF.

The V and J genes are TRBV4-2 and TRBJ2-7, with D perhaps matching TRBD2 (6 bases). The DNA end favors TRBJ2-5, so the J call may be wrong. Germline CDR1 reads LGHNA; CDR2 reads YNFKEQ. CDR3 length equals 13 residues. CDR3 sequence: CASSLMGGETQYF. The CDR3 bases are TGTGCCAGCAGCCTCATGGGGGGAGAGACCCAGTACTTC.

This chain uses TRBV30 with TRBJ1-2; 9 nucleotides match TRBD1. The CDR3 has 11 residues. CDR1 GTSNPN and CDR2 SVGIG come from the germline V gene (reference sequence). J gave up 5 bases and V 5 bases, and 0 bases lay outside the gene matches. The CDR3: CAWGQGYGYTF. The CDR3 DNA reads TGTGCCTGGGGACAGGGGTATGGCTACACCTTC.

The chain couples TRBV2 to TRBJ2-3; possibly TRBD2 for D (6 bases). The CDR3 covers 15 residues. CDR1 is SNHLY, CDR2 FYNNEI, per germline. CDR3 DNA sequence: TGTGCAGGCATAGGGGTCGGGGGTAGCACAGATACGCAGTATTTT. Translating gives CAGIGVGGSTDTQYF.

This chain joins TRBV29-1 and TRBJ2-5; 7 bases line up with TRBD2. The trim removed 6 bases at V and 7 bases at J, leaving 14 bases unmatched. Germline loops: CDR1 SQVTM, CDR2 ANQGSEA. The CDR3 runs to 14 residues. The CDR3 region has the DNA TGCAGCGTAGGTAAACTAGCGCAAGGAGGGACCCAGTACTTC. The encoded protein is CSVGKLAQGGTQYF.

The chain couples TRBV6-6 to TRBJ1-2; TRBD1 is a possible D gene (5 bases). Germline CDR1 MNHNY, CDR2 SVGAGI (reference sequence). The CDR3 contains 11 residues. V was trimmed by 6 bases and J by 7 bases, leaving 9 bases between them. The CDR3 bases are TGTGCCAGCAGGCGACAGAGTGGCTACACCTTC. Translated, it gives CASRRQSGYTF.

V and J are TRBV9 and TRBJ1-1, with 7 bases matching TRBD1. J lost 11 bases, V lost 0 bases, and 13 bases had no gene match. Germline values: CDR1 SGDLS, CDR2 YYNGEE. The CDR3 covers 15 residues. The CDR3 region is CASSVGGPGTANAFF. DNA of the CDR3: TGTGCCAGCAGCGTAGGCGGACCCGGGACAGCGAACGCTTTCTTT.

This rearrangement joins TRBV9 to TRBJ2-1; 7 bases line up with TRBD2. The CDR3 is 16 residues long. The V gene end was trimmed by 0 bases and the J gene end by 7 bases; junction bases not matched to a gene: 10. Germline V gene lookup returns CDR1 SGDLS and CDR2 YYNGEE. CDR3 DNA: TGTGCCAGCAGCGTAGTCGCCGCGCGGGGGACGAATGAGCAGTTCTTC. Protein sequence: CASSVVAARGTNEQFF. Full variable domain (missing parts from reference TRBV9 and TRBJ2-1): DSGVTQTPKHLITATGQRVTLRCSPRSGDLSVYWYQQSLDQGLQFLIQYYNGEERAKGNILERFSAQQFPDLHSELNLSSLELGDSALYFCASSVVAARGTNEQFFGPGTRLTVL.

V usage is TRBV30 and J usage is TRBJ2-1, with 7 bases lining up with TRBD1. J was trimmed by 2 bases and V by 4 bases; bases with no gene match: 2. The CDR3 runs to 13 residues. Germline V gene sequence: CDR1 GTSNPN, CDR2 SVGIG (reference sequence). The CDR3 bases are TGTGCCTGGAAAGACAGGGCCTACAATGAGCAGTTCTTC. It is translated as CAWKDRAYNEQFF.

The chain links TRBV28 to TRBJ1-6; 7 nucleotides agree with TRBD1. V lost 6 bases, J lost 10 bases, and 9 bases stayed unmatched. Germline V gene data show CDR1 as MDHEN and CDR2 as SYDVKM. The CDR3 sequence is 14 residues long. The CDR3 region is CASSSTGVGSPLHF. The CDR3 nucleotides read TGTGCCAGCAGCTCTACAGGGGTTGGATCACCCCTCCACTTT.

A single count supports this clone. This chain connects TRBV5-6 to TRBJ1-5, with 10 bases fitting TRBD1. The CDR3 sequence is 16 residues long. The germline gives CDR1 SGHDT, CDR2 YYEEEE. Losses at the gene ends were 4 bases for V and 1 base for J; bases not matched to a gene: 5. The DNA of the CDR3 is TGTGCCAGCAGCCCACGGGACAGGGGAAGCAATCAGCCCCAGCATTTT. This encodes CASSPRDRGSNQPQHF.

The J gene is TRBJ2-4, the V gene TRBV29-1; 10 bases fit TRBD1. J was trimmed by 8 bases and V by 5 bases; bases with no gene match: 9. This CDR3 has 14 amino acids. From germline, CDR1 is SQVTM and CDR2 ANQGSEA. CDR3 nucleotides: TGCAGCGTTTTGACAGGGGGCCCCTTTTACATTCAGTACTTC. Translated: CSVLTGGPFYIQYF.